This T cell receptor (beta chain) was sequenced in a study of regulatory T cells in long-lasting Graves disease. General study findings and limits: Gene preferences differed: TRBV28, TRBJ1-2, TRBJ2-5 in persistent cases.

This clonotype was observed at least ten times. The antigen is not known. The time point denotes: persistent/refractory GD, antithyroid drugs over 5 years with positive TRAb. Isolated PBMC RNA provided the starting material for the TCR library. Clinicians diagnosed Graves' disease using American Thyroid Association guidelines. V was clipped by 6 bases and J by 8 bases, with 16 bases between them. Germline CDR1 reads MNHEY; CDR2 reads SVGEGT. The CDR3 extends over 13 amino acids. Libraries of TCR beta came from iRepertoire HTBI primers plus Arm-PCR of CDR3 regions. Authors' analysis steps: Gene usage covered some 60 TRBV and some 13 TRBJ segments. TCRdb redid the calling of the multiplex PCR reads with MiXCR, one entry per CDR3 protein. TCRdb, rather than the study authors, made the V and J calls. Of approximately 380,000 distinct CDR3 sequences in the sample, 20% to 25% were seen once.

The receptor was isolated from a female donor with Graves disease. This specimen was peripheral blood mononuclear cells (PBMCs), taken when the disease was refractory, from a patient treated with antithyroid drugs. The gene calls are TRBV6-2 or TRBV6-3 and TRBJ1-2; D may be TRBD1 (5 bases). For the CDR3, the DNA is TGTGCCAGCAGCCACGAGGGGACGAGCGGCTACACCTTC. It yields the protein CASSHEGTSGYTF.